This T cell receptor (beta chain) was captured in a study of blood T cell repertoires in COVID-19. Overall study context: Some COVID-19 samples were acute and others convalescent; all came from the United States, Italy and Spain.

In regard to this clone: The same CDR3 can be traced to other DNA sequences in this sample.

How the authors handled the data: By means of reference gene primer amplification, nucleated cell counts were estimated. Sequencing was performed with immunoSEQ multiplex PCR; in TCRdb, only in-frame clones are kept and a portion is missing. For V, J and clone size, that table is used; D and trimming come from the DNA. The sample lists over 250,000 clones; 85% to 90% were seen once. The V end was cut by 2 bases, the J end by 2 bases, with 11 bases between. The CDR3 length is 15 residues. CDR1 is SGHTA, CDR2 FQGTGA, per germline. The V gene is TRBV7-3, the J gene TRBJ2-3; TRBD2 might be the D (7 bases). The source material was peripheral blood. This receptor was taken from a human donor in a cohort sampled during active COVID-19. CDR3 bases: TGTGCCAGCAGCTTAGGGGGGGGCCCCACAGATACGCAGTATTTT. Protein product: CASSLGGGPTDTQYF.